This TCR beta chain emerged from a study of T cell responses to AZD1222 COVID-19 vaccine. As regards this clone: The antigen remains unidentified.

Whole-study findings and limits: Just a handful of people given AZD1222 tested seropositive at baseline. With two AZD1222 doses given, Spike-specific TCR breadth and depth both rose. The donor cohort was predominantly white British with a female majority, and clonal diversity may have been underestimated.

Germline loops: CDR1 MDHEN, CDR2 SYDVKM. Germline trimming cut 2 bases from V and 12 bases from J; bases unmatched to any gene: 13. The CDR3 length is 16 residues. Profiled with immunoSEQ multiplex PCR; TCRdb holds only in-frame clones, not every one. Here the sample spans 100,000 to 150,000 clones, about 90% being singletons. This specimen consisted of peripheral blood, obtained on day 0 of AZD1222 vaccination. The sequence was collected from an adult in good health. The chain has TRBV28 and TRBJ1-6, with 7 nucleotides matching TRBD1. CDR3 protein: CASSLAGQPGGKPLHF. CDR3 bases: TGTGCCAGCAGTTTAGCGGGACAGCCTGGTGGGAAACCCCTCCACTTT.